What follows describes a single T cell receptor (beta chain). In this sample, this clonotype turned up many times. Its antigen is still unknown. Base-call qualities are not available, and no considerably larger clone is one nucleotide away. The sample is drawn from a study of T-cell reconstitution after alpha-beta-depleted transplantation in children (dated by TCRdb to 2016 to 2018). Broadly, across the study: T-cell immune reconstitution after TCRalphabeta/CD19-depleted allogeneic hematopoietic cell transplantation in children was quantitatively tracked in the study by means of TCR repertoire profiling. Results and caveats for the whole study, not just this receptor: The frequencies of hyperexpanded clones fell over the following months, and after one year, T-cell counts and TCRbeta diversity were mostly attributed to newly produced T cells. In some patients, the high TCRbeta diversity seen at day 60 was put down to recipient T cells and intrathymic progenitors that had survived conditioning. Apparently early alphabetaT-cell count recovery about two months after transplant reportedly relied on only several hundred rapidly expanded clones derived from non-depleted graft cells.

This sample's treatment or condition label indicates: allogeneic hematopoietic cell transplantation with graft depleted of TCRalphabeta T cells and CD19 B cells. TCRalphabeta/CD19-depleted allogeneic hematopoietic cell grafts were given to the transplant recipients, all of whom were children. In the germline V gene (reference sequence), CDR1 corresponds to DFQATT and CDR2 to SNEGSKA. Relative to germline, V is 3 bases shorter and J is 3 bases shorter, with 9 bases between their ends. The CDR3 numbers 12 residues from cysteine through phenylalanine. The retained sequence is limited to the CDR3, 36 bases, with the frame set at the first base. Libraries were made using PCR. TCRdb lists the instrument as Illumina HiSeq 2500. TCR library preparation used molecular barcoding, with unique molecular identifiers applied to normalize quantification of the TCRbeta repertoire. Using fastp at Q25 and MiXCR, TCRdb reprocessed the public reads and kept productive beta chains. Here each entry gathers all rows of one CDR3 protein and keeps the most common genes and DNA. The sample contains about 110,000 distinct CDR3 sequences, almost 6.5% of them found a single time. The ten largest clonotypes hold 20% to 25% of the sample.

Sequenced here: PBMCs, mostly from graft donor cells, sampled 360 days after TCRalphabeta/CD19-depleted stem cell transplant. The clonotype originates from a male patient between 2 and 10 years old who had a stem cell transplant for acute lymphoblastic leukemia, so the T cells may come from the graft donor. The sequence joins TRBV20-1 to TRBJ2-7; matching of 6 bases hints at TRBD1 as the D gene. The encoded CDR3 is CSARDRDYEQYF. The nucleotide sequence is TGCAGTGCTAGGGACAGAGACTACGAGCAGTACTTC.